The 28 T cell receptor beta chains below come from one sample, sequenced in a study of chronic HIV infection and antiretroviral therapy. MiXCR, run by TCRdb on the 5' RACE reads, gives a single entry per CDR3 protein. This sample yields about 31,000 distinct CDR3 sequences, of which 8% to 10% are seen a single time; roughly 2.7% belongs to the top ten. Material: peripheral blood. All receptors derive from an adult who had HIV and had not received antiretroviral therapy, or was an uninfected healthy control (not recorded which).

Ten or more counts support this clonotype. V and J are TRBV7-8 and TRBJ1-3; no clear D. With 8 bases removed from V and 8 bases from J, the gap between germline ends came to 13 bases. Germline-derived CDR1 and CDR2 are SGHVS and FQNEAQ. The CDR3 contains 12 residues. The chain's CDR3 is CASSAGVDTIYF. The DNA of the CDR3 is TGTGCCAGCTCGGCCGGGGTGGACACCATATATTTT.

This chain joins TRBV7-2 and TRBJ2-5; 15 bases map to TRBD2. Germline CDR1 SGHTA, CDR2 FQGNSA. The CDR3 runs to 17 residues. Trimming removed 5 bases from V and 2 bases from J; junction bases left unmatched: 6. The CDR3 protein is CASSPGLAGGLQETQYF. DNA of the CDR3: TGTGCCAGCAGCCCGGGACTAGCGGGGGGCCTACAAGAGACCCAGTACTTC.

This clonotype was observed many times. The chain carries TRBV14 and TRBJ2-7; D gene unclear. The CDR3 is made up of 12 amino acids. Trimming shortened V by 2 bases and J by 4 bases, and 6 bases separated the two germline ends. Per germline, CDR1 SGHDN and CDR2 FVKESK. The CDR3 DNA sequence: TGTGCCAGCAGCCAACTCCAGTACGAGCAGTACTTC. This encodes CASSQLQYEQYF.

This clonotype has only a few counts. The J gene is TRBJ2-1, the V gene TRBV28; the D gene is possibly TRBD2 (5 bases). The V end was cut by 2 bases, the J end by 0 bases, with 14 bases between. CDR1 MDHEN and CDR2 SYDVKM come from the germline V gene. This CDR3 is built from 17 residues. The CDR3 sequence is CASSLARAGPSYNEQFF. Written as DNA, the CDR3 is TGTGCCAGCAGTTTAGCTCGGGCGGGCCCCTCCTACAATGAGCAGTTCTTC.

The CDR3 bases are TGCAGTGCTAGAAATACATGGGGTGGGGGTCAGCCCCAGCATTTT. Its translation is CSARNTWGGGQPQHF. The V and J genes are TRBV20-1 and TRBJ1-5, with a possible D match to TRBD1 (5 bases). Germline assignment: CDR1 DFQATT and CDR2 SNEGSKA (reference sequence). Trimming took 2 bases from V and 6 from J, leaving 17 bases between them. This CDR3 region has 15 residues.

The V call is TRBV20-1, the J call TRBJ2-1, with 14 bases fitting TRBD2. After removal of 3 bases from V and 7 bases from J, the junction contained 5 bases not matched to a gene. The CDR3 contains 15 residues. Germline-derived CDR1 and CDR2 are DFQATT and SNEGSKA (reference sequence). CDR3 sequence: CSARGLAGERNEQFF. The CDR3 nucleotides are TGCAGTGCTAGGGGACTAGCGGGAGAGAGGAATGAGCAGTTCTTC.

This clonotype was counted ten times or more. The chain links TRBV12-3 or TRBV12-4 to TRBJ2-2, with D perhaps TRBD1 (5 bases). The CDR3 runs 14 residues. V was shortened by 3 bases and J by 4 bases, with 9 bases between the two germline ends. The CDR3 reads CASSFDSSTGELFF. CDR3 coding DNA: TGTGCCAGCAGTTTTGACAGCAGCACCGGGGAGCTGTTTTTT.

The table lists this clonotype with many counts. The chain recombines TRBV11-2 with TRBJ1-3; no firm D call. Germline V CDR1 and CDR2: SGHAT, FQNNGV. V lost 3 bases and J lost 0, with 6 bases in between. This CDR3 has 14 amino acids. This CDR3 is CASSLKGSGNTIYF. CDR3 DNA: TGTGCCAGCAGCTTGAAGGGCTCTGGAAACACCATATATTTT.

This clonotype was picked up a small number of times. The genes are TRBV29-1 and TRBJ1-1; D perhaps matches TRBD1 (6 bases). Trimming took off 3 bases at V and 1 base at J, with 12 bases between the two ends. Germline CDR1 SQVTM, CDR2 ANQGSEA. The CDR3 has 14 amino acids. CDR3 protein: CSVDTGRWNTEAFF. The CDR3 nucleotides are TGCAGCGTTGATACAGGGCGCTGGAACACTGAAGCTTTCTTT. Full variable domain (missing parts from reference TRBV29-1 and TRBJ1-1): SAVISQKPSRDICQRGTSLTIQCQVDSQVTMMFWYRQQPGQSLTLIATANQGSEATYESGFVIDKFPISRPNLTFSTLTVSNMSPEDSSIYLCSVDTGRWNTEAFFGQGTRLTVV.

This clonotype has ten or more counts. The V and J genes are TRBV20-1 and TRBJ2-4; 9 bases align to TRBD2. V lost 0 bases, J lost 8 bases, and 8 bases stayed unmatched. The CDR3 runs 15 residues. Germline loops: CDR1 DFQATT, CDR2 SNEGSKA (reference sequence). The CDR3 loop reads CSARDGASGTDIQYF. The CDR3 DNA reads TGCAGTGCTAGAGATGGGGCTAGCGGGACGGACATTCAGTACTTC.

This clonotype has at least ten counts. The chain combines TRBV15 with TRBJ2-2; 8 bases are shared with TRBD1. The CDR3 runs to 14 residues. V lost 4 bases, J lost 3 bases, and 1 base stayed unmatched. Per the germline V gene, CDR1 is LNHNV and CDR2 is YYDKDF (reference sequence). The CDR3 DNA follows: TGTGCCACCAGCACAGGGGGCTACACCGGGGAGCTGTTTTTT. Translated, it gives CATSTGGYTGELFF.

This clonotype has at least ten counts. The chain combines TRBV20-1 with TRBJ2-7; tentatively, D is TRBD1 or TRBD2 (5 bases each). Per the germline V gene, CDR1 is DFQATT and CDR2 is SNEGSKA (reference sequence). Between the trimmed V and J ends, which lost 5 bases and 6 bases, there was a span of 20 bases. This CDR3 region has 14 residues. CDR3 bases: TGCAGTGCTGCATATGGGACCTTAAGCGGCGAGCAGTACTTC. Residues: CSAAYGTLSGEQYF.

This clonotype was detected a few times. This chain uses TRBV29-1 with TRBJ2-1; D remains ambiguous. Trimming removed 5 bases at V and 10 bases at J, with 6 bases between. The CDR3 runs 9 residues. Germline-derived CDR1 and CDR2 are SQVTM and ANQGSEA. Here the CDR3 reads CSVTGEQFF. In DNA form, the CDR3 reads TGCAGCGTTACCGGGGAGCAGTTCTTC.

This rearrangement joins TRBV4-3 to TRBJ1-1; D remains ambiguous. CDR1 and CDR2 (germline): LGHNA, YSLEER. V shed 1 base and J shed 0 bases, with 9 bases lying between them. CDR3 length: 15 residues. The CDR3 loop is CASSQGAQMNTEAFF. For the CDR3, the DNA is TGCGCCAGCAGCCAAGGTGCCCAGATGAACACTGAAGCTTTCTTT.

In this sample, this clonotype turned up many times. CDR3 sequence reads: CASSQVQGALGKNIQYF. The CDR3 nucleotides are TGCGCCAGCAGCCAAGTGCAGGGGGCGCTTGGCAAAAACATTCAGTACTTC. This chain uses TRBV4-1 with TRBJ2-4; 8 nucleotides align to TRBD1. The CDR3 runs to 17 residues. The ends lost 1 base at V and 3 bases at J; junction bases unmatched: 8. From germline, CDR1 is MGHRA and CDR2 YSYEKL.

This clonotype has only a few counts. The chain combines TRBV4-1 with TRBJ2-7; no clear D. This CDR3 is built from 15 residues. The V gene lost 1 base and the J gene lost 1 base, with 11 bases spanning the gap. CDR1 is MGHRA and CDR2 is YSYEKL in the germline V gene. The CDR3 coding sequence is TGCGCCAGCAGCCAAGTCCAGACTGGGTCCTACGAGCAGTACTTC. This encodes CASSQVQTGSYEQYF.

This clonotype was picked up many times. This chain connects TRBV29-1 to TRBJ2-1; D is possibly TRBD1 (5 bases). The CDR3 loop spans 13 amino acids. With 6 bases removed from V and 4 bases from J, the gap between germline ends came to 13 bases. Germline-derived CDR1 and CDR2 are SQVTM and ANQGSEA. CDR3 in DNA: TGCAGCGTGAACCAGGGTATTTACAATGAGCAGTTCTTC. It specifies CSVNQGIYNEQFF.

This clonotype was found once. The chain recombines TRBV6-2 or TRBV6-3 with TRBJ1-4; possibly TRBD1 for D (6 bases). CDR1 and CDR2 (germline): MNHEY, SVGEGT. This CDR3 is built from 14 residues. The V and J ends lost 6 bases and 7 bases respectively, with 15 bases between them. CDR3 loop: CASRPGGQFEKLFF. CDR3 nucleotides: TGTGCCAGCAGGCCCGGCGGACAGTTTGAAAAACTGTTTTTT.

V gene TRBV29-1 combines with J gene TRBJ1-1, with D hard to call. Per the germline V gene, CDR1 is SQVTM and CDR2 is ANQGSEA. This CDR3 comprises 12 residues. Trimming cost V 3 bases and J 4 bases, with 9 bases left between them. CDR3 protein: CSVDQESTEAFF. CDR3 nucleotide sequence: TGCAGCGTTGACCAGGAAAGCACTGAAGCTTTCTTT.

This clonotype showed up many times. The V and J genes are TRBV6-4 and TRBJ2-2; D might be TRBD1 (5 bases). Germline CDR1 is MRHNA and CDR2 is SNTAGT. This CDR3 spans 15 amino acids. V lost 7 bases and J lost 3, with 15 bases in between. This CDR3 reads CASTQRAGHTGELFF. The CDR3 bases are TGTGCCAGCACTCAAAGGGCAGGGCACACCGGGGAGCTGTTTTTT.

This clonotype appeared many times. V is TRBV29-1 and J is TRBJ2-4, with TRBD1 matching 8 bases. Germline V gene data show CDR1 as SQVTM and CDR2 as ANQGSEA. With 7 bases clipped from V and 7 bases from J, the junction kept 15 bases outside the gene matches. This CDR3 is 15 amino acids long. CDR3 coding DNA: TGCAGCGCTCTAGGGGCAGGGGGCGCGGGGAACATTCAGTACTTC. This codes for CSALGAGGAGNIQYF.

This clonotype showed up just a few times. This chain uses TRBV5-6 with TRBJ1-5; no clear D. V gave up 0 bases and J gave up 2 bases, with 9 bases separating them. Germline values: CDR1 SGHDT, CDR2 YYEEEE. The CDR3 loop spans 15 amino acids. The CDR3 reads CASSLGSVGNQPQHF. CDR3 nucleotide sequence: TGTGCCAGCAGCTTGGGGTCCGTTGGCAATCAGCCCCAGCATTTT. Variable domain in full (rest from reference TRBV5-6 and TRBJ1-5): DAGVTQSPTHLIKTRGQQVTLRCSPKSGHDTVSWYQQALGQGPQFIFQYYEEEERQRGNFPDRFSGHQFPNYSSELNVNALLLGDSALYLCASSLGSVGNQPQHFGDGTRLSIL.

The sample holds a few counts of this clonotype. V usage is TRBV9 and J usage is TRBJ1-5, with D tentatively TRBD1 (6 bases). V lost 1 base and J 0 bases, leaving 8 bases between the germline ends. This CDR3 is 15 amino acids long. CDR1 is SGDLS, CDR2 YYNGEE, per germline. CDR3 region: CASSVTDSSNQPQHF. DNA for the CDR3: TGTGCCAGCAGCGTAACGGACAGTAGCAATCAGCCCCAGCATTTT. The whole variable domain, filled in from reference TRBV9 and TRBJ1-5, reads DSGVTQTPKHLITATGQRVTLRCSPRSGDLSVYWYQQSLDQGLQFLIQYYNGEERAKGNILERFSAQQFPDLHSELNLSSLELGDSALYFCASSVTDSSNQPQHFGDGTRLSIL.

This clonotype appeared many times. The J gene is TRBJ2-7, the V gene TRBV28; 9 bases are shared with TRBD1. The CDR3 is 15 amino acids. CDR1 MDHEN and CDR2 SYDVKM come from the germline V gene. J was trimmed by 2 bases and V by 5 bases; bases with no gene match: 7. CDR3 nucleotide sequence: TGTGCCAGCAGTCCCGGACAGGGGAGAACCTACGAGCAGTACTTC. Protein: CASSPGQGRTYEQYF.

This clonotype was recorded at least ten times. This chain joins TRBV10-3 and TRBJ2-7; TRBD2 matches 14 bases. V lost 4 bases to trimming and J lost 5 bases; unmatched junction nucleotides: 7. CDR3 size: 16 residues. Germline V gene lookup returns CDR1 ENHRY and CDR2 SYGVKD. CDR3 sequence: CAISALPGLAGDEQYF. CDR3 sequence (DNA): TGTGCCATCAGTGCACTACCGGGACTAGCGGGAGACGAGCAGTACTTC.

The sample holds many counts of this clonotype. The chain carries TRBV20-1 and TRBJ1-5; D is unresolved. The V gene lost 1 base and the J gene lost 2 bases, with 12 bases spanning the gap. The CDR3 consists of 15 residues. From germline, CDR1 is DFQATT and CDR2 SNEGSKA (reference sequence). CDR3 amino acids: CSARGVRGRNQPQHF. CDR3 nucleotides: TGCAGTGCTAGAGGGGTGCGAGGTCGCAATCAGCCCCAGCATTTT.

A few counts support this clonotype. The V gene is TRBV29-1, the J gene TRBJ2-2; 10 bases line up with TRBD2. The CDR3 contains 16 residues. J lost 4 bases, V lost 3 bases, and 8 bases had no gene match. Germline CDR1 is SQVTM and CDR2 is ANQGSEA. The CDR3 bases are TGCAGCGTTGAGGGAACTAGCGGGATTGGCACCGGGGAGCTGTTTTTT. Its translation: CSVEGTSGIGTGELFF.

This clonotype is labeled medium-sized. The chain uses TRBV4-1 and TRBJ2-2; 7 bases match TRBD1. CDR1 and CDR2 (germline): MGHRA, YSYEKL. Trimming cost V 2 bases and J 4 bases; bases outside gene matches: 4. The CDR3 runs 15 residues. The CDR3 reads CASSQQGVVTGELFF. CDR3 nucleotide sequence: TGCGCCAGCAGCCAACAGGGGGTTGTCACCGGGGAGCTGTTTTTT.